The entry below gives a single TCR beta chain sequence along with its context. What it recognizes is unknown. This record comes from a study of T cell responses to AZD1222 COVID-19 vaccine. Measured with immunoSEQ multiplex PCR; TCRdb has only the in-frame clones, and not every one. This sample has about 67,000 clones, with approximately 80% found just once. Overall study findings and caveats: Spike-specific TCR breadth and depth grew following two AZD1222 doses. A mostly white British donor set with more females was recruited, and clonal diversity was possibly underestimated.

There are 16 residues in the CDR3. The germline V gene has CDR1 LNHDA and CDR2 SQIVND (reference sequence). The ends lost 9 bases at V and 2 bases at J; junction bases unmatched: 13. V usage is TRBV19 and J usage is TRBJ2-7, with 10 bases aligning to TRBD1. The sequenced sample was peripheral blood, obtained on day 0 of AZD1222 vaccination. This TCR was recovered from an adult in good health. The CDR3 spells CARGDCGDRGPYEQYF. The CDR3 DNA reads as TGTGCCAGGGGGGACTGTGGGGACAGGGGACCCTACGAGCAGTACTTC.